The 26 T cell receptor beta chains reported below all come from one sample, sequenced in a study of blood T cells in healthy people across ages. Combining a sample-barcoded 5' primer with a J-beta primer mix, a second PCR ran for roughly 7 to 11 cycles. TCRdb redid the calling of the 5' RACE reads with MiXCR, one entry per CDR3 protein. The table includes 1.5 million to 2 million distinct CDR3 sequences, 28% detected once. The sequencing sample was made of blood. The receptors shown here come from a woman aged 30 to 39 in good health.

The table lists this clonotype with many counts. V gene TRBV29-1 combines with J gene TRBJ2-5; D gene uncertain. V lost 1 base and J lost 3, with 12 bases in between. The CDR3 loop spans 14 amino acids. Germline V CDR1 and CDR2: SQVTM, ANQGSEA. As DNA, the CDR3 is TGCAGCGTTGAAGGGGTCAAGTTAAAAGAGACCCAGTACTTC. Translating gives CSVEGVKLKETQYF.

The chain uses TRBV20-1 and TRBJ2-1; TRBD2 aligns across 8 bases. The CDR3 sequence is 16 residues long. From germline, CDR1 is DFQATT and CDR2 SNEGSKA (reference sequence). Germline trimming cut 3 bases from V and 1 base from J; bases unmatched to any gene: 8. In DNA, the CDR3 is TGCAGTGCTAGCCCTCGTGAGCGGGGGTCCTACAATGAGCAGTTCTTC. Protein sequence: CSASPRERGSYNEQFF.

The chain has TRBV27 and TRBJ2-2, with 7 bases identical to TRBD1. J was trimmed by 5 bases and V by 5 bases; bases with no gene match: 8. Germline assignment: CDR1 MNHEY and CDR2 SMNVEV (reference sequence). This CDR3 is 15 amino acids long. This chain's CDR3 is CASSTQPQGTGELFF. In nucleotides, the CDR3 is TGTGCCAGCAGTACCCAACCACAGGGGACCGGGGAGCTGTTTTTT.

The chain recombines TRBV6-5 with TRBJ1-1, with D unresolved. The CDR3 consists of 16 residues. Germline assignment: CDR1 MNHEY and CDR2 SVGAGI. Trimming cost V 0 bases and J 6 bases, with 17 bases left between them. The CDR3 nucleotides read TGTGCCAGCAGTTACTCCCTACAAGGGATTAACGCTGAAGCTTTCTTT. This translates into CASSYSLQGINAEAFF.

This clonotype came up a few times. The chain carries TRBV12-3 or TRBV12-4 and TRBJ2-7; TRBD1 matches at 7 bases. The CDR3 extends over 13 amino acids. V dropped 5 bases and J dropped 6; count of bases not matched to a gene: 7. The CDR3 sequence: CASSIRGWREQYF. CDR3 DNA: TGTGCCAGCAGTATCAGGGGGTGGCGCGAGCAGTACTTC.

This clonotype was observed once. V is TRBV5-5 and J is TRBJ2-3, with D perhaps matching TRBD1 (6 bases). The CDR3 runs to 15 residues. With 3 bases removed from V and 4 bases from J, the gap between germline ends came to 15 bases. CDR1 SGHKS and CDR2 YYEKEE come from the germline V gene (reference sequence). CDR3 sequence: CASSSQQGRPDTQYF. The CDR3 bases are TGTGCCAGCAGCTCTCAGCAGGGGCGGCCAGATACGCAGTATTTT.

CDR3 protein: CSAGDRASSYEQYF. Written as DNA, the CDR3 is TGCAGTGCGGGGGACAGGGCCAGCTCCTACGAGCAGTACTTC. The J gene is TRBJ2-7, the V gene TRBV20-1, with 9 positions matching TRBD1. The CDR3 loop spans 14 amino acids. V lost 6 bases and J lost 0; bases outside the gene matches: 6. The germline CDR1 and CDR2 sequences are DFQATT and SNEGSKA (reference sequence).

This clonotype showed up just a few times. A much larger clone lies one base from this, so it may be a read error. The chain carries TRBV28 and TRBJ2-1; D remains ambiguous. Germline CDR1 and CDR2: MDHEN and SYDVKM. This CDR3 spans 14 amino acids. With 6 bases removed from V and 10 bases from J, the gap between germline ends came to 19 bases. The CDR3 here is CASRKMGSSYEQFF. CDR3 DNA: TGTGCCAGCAGAAAGATGGGAAGCTCCTACGAGCAGTTCTTC.

This clonotype has just a few counts. The chain couples TRBV6-4 to TRBJ2-1; D could derive from TRBD1 or TRBD2 (5 bases each). Trimming took off 9 bases at V and 6 bases at J, with 21 bases between the two ends. CDR1 and CDR2 from the germline V gene are MRHNA and SNTAGT. This CDR3 is built from 15 residues. The CDR3 protein is CASSRGGPTTNEQFF. The CDR3, as DNA: TGTGCCAGTTCTCGGGGCGGACCCACTACCAATGAGCAGTTCTTC.

The V call is TRBV10-3, the J call TRBJ1-2, with D tentatively TRBD1 (6 bases). The V and J ends lost 3 bases and 2 bases respectively, with 10 bases between them. The CDR3 is 14 residues long. The germline V gene encodes CDR1 ENHRY and CDR2 SYGVKD. CDR3 sequence (DNA): TGTGCCATCAGTGACCAGACAGGCAACTATGGCTACACCTTC. It codes for CAISDQTGNYGYTF.

The chain employs TRBV18 and TRBJ1-5; D not certain. V was clipped by 6 bases and J by 3 bases, with 15 bases between them. The germline gives CDR1 KGHSH, CDR2 LQKENI. The CDR3 consists of 15 residues. The CDR3 reads CASSREGGYNQPQHF. Written as DNA, the CDR3 is TGTGCCAGCTCCCGGGAGGGCGGCTACAATCAGCCCCAGCATTTT.

Many counts were recorded for this clonotype. The J gene is TRBJ1-1, the V gene TRBV12-3 or TRBV12-4; D is perhaps TRBD1 (6 bases). This CDR3 is built from 14 residues. Trimming cost V 2 bases and J 4 bases, with 11 bases left between them. The CDR3, as DNA: TGTGCCAGCAGTTTAACAGGGAGGGGCACTGAAGCTTTCTTT. This gives the protein CASSLTGRGTEAFF.

The chain links TRBV20-1 to TRBJ2-7; D is possibly TRBD1 (6 bases). Germline-derived CDR1 and CDR2 are DFQATT and SNEGSKA (reference sequence). V was shortened by 6 bases and J by 4 bases, with 16 bases between the two germline ends. The CDR3 consists of 13 residues. CDR3 amino acids: CSATDSPGYEQYF. DNA for the CDR3: TGCAGTGCAACGGACAGCCCGGGATACGAGCAGTACTTC.

Only a few counts were recorded for this clonotype. The chain combines TRBV20-1 with TRBJ2-1; 8 bases are a match to TRBD2. Germline V gene data show CDR1 as DFQATT and CDR2 as SNEGSKA (reference sequence). V lost 4 bases to trimming and J lost 3 bases; unmatched junction nucleotides: 5. The length of the CDR3 is 14 residues. CDR3 nucleotide sequence: TGCAGTGCTATCCTCAGCGGGGGCTACAATGAGCAGTTCTTC. Its protein is CSAILSGGYNEQFF.

This clonotype was observed a few times. One junction end disagrees with the germline gene, perhaps due to a read error. V gene TRBV20-1 combines with J gene TRBJ1-2; 9 bases align to TRBD1. The CDR3 totals 15 residues. The germline V gene has CDR1 DFQATT and CDR2 SNEGSKA (reference sequence). The CDR3 is CNARLSSGQGYGYTF. The CDR3 coding sequence is TGCAATGCTAGACTGAGTTCGGGACAGGGCTATGGCTACACCTTC.

This chain connects TRBV2 to TRBJ1-1; D is undetermined. V was shortened by 7 bases and J by 0 bases, with 9 bases between the two germline ends. The germline gives CDR1 SNHLY, CDR2 FYNNEI. CDR3 length: 13 residues. DNA of the CDR3: TGTGCCAGCAAAATGCAGATGAACACTGAAGCTTTCTTT. Its protein is CASKMQMNTEAFF.

The V and J genes are TRBV20-1 and TRBJ2-7, with D possibly TRBD2 on 5 matching bases. Germline CDR1 reads DFQATT; CDR2 reads SNEGSKA (reference sequence). The CDR3 has 12 amino acids. V dropped 5 bases and J dropped 6 bases, with 14 bases sitting between them. The CDR3 reads CSASGVQGEQYF. The CDR3 DNA reads as TGCAGTGCTTCCGGGGTCCAAGGCGAGCAGTACTTC.

This clonotype was seen more than once but under ten times. The V call is TRBV25-1, the J call TRBJ2-5; D remains unclear. Per the germline V gene, CDR1 is MGHDK and CDR2 is SYGVNS. The CDR3 covers 12 residues. V lost 2 bases and J 7 bases, leaving 8 bases between the germline ends. DNA for the CDR3: TGTGCCAGCAGTGAAGACGCGCTGACCCAGTACTTC. Its translation: CASSEDALTQYF. The variable domain in full, with the rest retrieved from reference TRBV25-1 and TRBJ2-5, is EADIYQTPRYLVIGTGKKITLECSQTMGHDKMYWYQQDPGMELHLIHYSYGVNSTEKGDLSSESTVSRIRTEHFPLTLESARPSHTSQYLCASSEDALTQYFGPGTRLLVL.

This clonotype has just a few counts. The chain combines TRBV10-3 with TRBJ2-4; tentatively, D is TRBD1 or TRBD2 (6 bases each). The V end lost 10 bases, the J end lost 13 bases, and 20 bases lay between the germline ends. The CDR3 is made up of 12 amino acids. From germline, CDR1 is ENHRY and CDR2 SYGVKD. CDR3 sequence: CASAGGYYWQYF. The CDR3 bases are TGTGCCAGCGCCGGGGGCTACTACTGGCAGTACTTC.

The sample holds a few counts of this clonotype. The chain carries TRBV4-1 and TRBJ1-1, with 9 positions matching TRBD1. After removal of 1 base from V and 10 bases from J, the junction contained 13 bases not matched to a gene. The CDR3 is made up of 16 amino acids. Looked up from germline, CDR1 is MGHRA and CDR2 is YSYEKL. The CDR3 here is CASSQGPTGTGSSAFF. As DNA, the CDR3 is TGCGCCAGCAGCCAAGGCCCGACCGGGACAGGGTCGTCAGCTTTCTTT.

This clonotype came up many times. The V and J genes are TRBV13 and TRBJ2-5; no reliable D call. There are 16 residues in the CDR3. Germline-derived CDR1 and CDR2 are PRHDT and FYEKMQ (reference sequence). V was cut by 5 bases and J by 1 base, with 17 bases left in between. This CDR3 reads CASSPTTEWGQETQYF. The CDR3 DNA reads TGTGCCAGCAGCCCCACGACGGAGTGGGGCCAAGAGACCCAGTACTTC. The whole variable domain, filled in from reference TRBV13 and TRBJ2-5, reads AAGVIQSPRHLIKEKRETATLKCYPIPRHDTVYWYQQGPGQDPQFLISFYEKMQSDKGSIPDRFSAQQFSDYHSELNMSSLELGDSALYFCASSPTTEWGQETQYFGPGTRLLVL.

The CDR3 protein is CASSRRDSNTDTQYF. The DNA of the CDR3 is TGTGCCAGCAGCCGCCGGGACTCTAACACAGATACGCAGTATTTT. This chain links TRBV13 with TRBJ2-3; TRBD2 is a possible D gene (6 bases). Trimming took 5 bases from V and 2 from J, leaving 14 bases between them. Germline V gene lookup returns CDR1 PRHDT and CDR2 FYEKMQ (reference sequence). CDR3 length: 15 amino acids.

The V and J genes are TRBV6-2 or TRBV6-3 and TRBJ2-1, with D unresolved. V was clipped by 6 bases and J by 3 bases, with 12 bases between them. Germline V gene data show CDR1 as MNHEY and CDR2 as SVGEGT. The CDR3 totals 14 residues. CDR3 sequence: CASSIHSDYNEQFF. CDR3 nucleotide sequence: TGTGCCAGCAGCATTCACTCGGACTACAATGAGCAGTTCTTC.

Comment on this clonotype: A much larger clone differs by one base, so this may be a read error. The chain links TRBV29-1 to TRBJ1-4, with 10 bases identical to TRBD1. This CDR3 is built from 17 residues. CDR1 SQVTM and CDR2 ANQGSEA come from the germline V gene. Here the CDR3 DNA reads TGCAGCGTTGGGGACCGGGACAGGGGCGTCCTTAATGAAAAACGGTTTTTT. It is translated as CSVGDRDRGVLNEKRFF.

This clonotype appeared many times. J is TRBJ2-5 and V is TRBV7-2, with D unresolved. The CDR3 runs 11 residues. Trimming removed 6 bases from V and 7 bases from J, with 9 bases in between. Germline CDR1 reads SGHTA; CDR2 reads FQGNSA. The CDR3 is CASSSSGTQYF. The CDR3 DNA is TGTGCCAGCAGTTCGTCTGGGACCCAGTACTTC.

The chain recombines TRBV12-3 or TRBV12-4 with TRBJ2-3; D possibly corresponds to TRBD2 (6 bases). CDR3 length equals 13 residues. Trimming removed 7 bases from V and 6 bases from J, with 14 bases in between. The CDR3 spells CASNSGRTDTQYF. The CDR3, as DNA: TGTGCCAGCAATTCAGGGAGGACGGATACGCAGTATTTT.